This T cell receptor (beta chain) was identified during a study of blood T cell repertoires in COVID-19. J lost 6 bases, V lost 5 bases, and 12 bases had no gene match. Germline loops: CDR1 SNHLY, CDR2 FYNNEI. This CDR3 is built from 17 residues. Assay: immunoSEQ multiplex PCR; the TCRdb copy retains only in-frame clones and omits some. Among 120,000 or so clones listed, roughly 90% were seen once. Material: peripheral blood. The chain links TRBV2 to TRBJ2-1; TRBD1 matches 11 bases. This receptor was taken from an older woman with COVID-19, enrolled during active disease. The CDR3: CASSSDRGRISGNEQFF. Written as DNA, the CDR3 is TGTGCCAGCAGTTCGGACAGGGGGCGTATTTCTGGCAATGAGCAGTTCTTC.